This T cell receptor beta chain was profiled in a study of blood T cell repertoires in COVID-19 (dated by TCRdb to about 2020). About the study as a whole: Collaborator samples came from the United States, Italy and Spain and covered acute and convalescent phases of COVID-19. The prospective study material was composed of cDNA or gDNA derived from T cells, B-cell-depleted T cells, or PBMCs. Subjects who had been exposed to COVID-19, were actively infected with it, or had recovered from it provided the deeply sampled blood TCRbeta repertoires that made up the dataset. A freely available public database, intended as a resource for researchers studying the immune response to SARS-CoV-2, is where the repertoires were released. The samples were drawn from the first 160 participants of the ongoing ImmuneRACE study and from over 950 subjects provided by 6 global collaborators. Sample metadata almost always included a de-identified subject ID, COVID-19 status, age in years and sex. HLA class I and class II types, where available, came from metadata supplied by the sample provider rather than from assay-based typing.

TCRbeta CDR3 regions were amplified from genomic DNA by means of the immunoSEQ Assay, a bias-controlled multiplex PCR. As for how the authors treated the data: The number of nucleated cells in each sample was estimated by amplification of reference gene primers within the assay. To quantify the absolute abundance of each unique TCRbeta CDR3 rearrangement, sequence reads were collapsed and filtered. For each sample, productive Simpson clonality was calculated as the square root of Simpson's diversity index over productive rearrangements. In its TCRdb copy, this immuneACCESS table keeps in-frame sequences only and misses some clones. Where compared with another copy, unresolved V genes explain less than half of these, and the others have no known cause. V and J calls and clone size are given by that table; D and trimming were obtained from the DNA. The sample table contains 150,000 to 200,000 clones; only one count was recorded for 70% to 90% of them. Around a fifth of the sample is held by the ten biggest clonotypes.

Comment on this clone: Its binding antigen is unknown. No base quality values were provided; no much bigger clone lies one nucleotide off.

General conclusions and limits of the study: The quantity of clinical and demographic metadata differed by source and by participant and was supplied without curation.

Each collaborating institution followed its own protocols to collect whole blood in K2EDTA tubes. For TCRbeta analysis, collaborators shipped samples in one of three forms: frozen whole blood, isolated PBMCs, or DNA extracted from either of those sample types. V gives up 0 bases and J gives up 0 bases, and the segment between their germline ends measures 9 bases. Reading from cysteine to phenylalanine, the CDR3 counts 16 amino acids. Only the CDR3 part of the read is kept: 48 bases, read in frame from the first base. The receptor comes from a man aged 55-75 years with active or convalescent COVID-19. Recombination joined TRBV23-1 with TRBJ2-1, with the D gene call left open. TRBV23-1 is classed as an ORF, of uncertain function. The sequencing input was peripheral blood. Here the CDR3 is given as CASSQSRSSSYNEQFF. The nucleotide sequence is TGCGCCAGCAGTCAATCGAGGTCTAGCTCCTACAATGAGCAGTTCTTC.